This T cell receptor beta chain originates from a study of shared clonotypes between healthy human individuals. Findings and caveats of the study: In this cohort, only blood was sampled, and tissue repertoires likely differ.

Profiling relied on immunoSEQ multiplex PCR, and the TCRdb table lists in-frame clones only, not all of them. The sample contains roughly 550,000 clones, just under 97% of which appear only once. As concerns this clone: Its antigen is not known.

Germline lookup yields CDR1 SGHDT and CDR2 YYEEEE. The CDR3 has 16 residues. With V trimmed by 3 bases and J by 0 bases, 3 bases remained unmatched. Terminally differentiated effector memory CD45RA+ cells were excluded by CCR7 positive selection of CD45RO-negative cells. The origin of this receptor is a woman aged 30 to 39 in good health. The source material was naive CD8+ T cells sorted from blood. V and J are TRBV5-6 and TRBJ2-1; 10 bases line up with TRBD2. The CDR3 sequence: CASSSLAGDSYNEQFF. The CDR3 DNA reads TGTGCCAGCAGCTCCCTAGCGGGAGACTCCTACAATGAGCAGTTCTTC. Drawing the rest from reference TRBV5-6 and TRBJ2-1, the complete variable domain is DAGVTQSPTHLIKTRGQQVTLRCSPKSGHDTVSWYQQALGQGPQFIFQYYEEEERQRGNFPDRFSGHQFPNYSSELNVNALLLGDSALYLCASSSLAGDSYNEQFFGPGTRLTVL.